The rows below give T cell receptor beta chains drawn from one sample of a study of blood T cell repertoires in COVID-19. TCRdb's copy holds only in-frame clones and misses some; the assay was immunoSEQ multiplex PCR. This table holds 270,000 or so clones, under 95% found once. Sequenced material: PBMCs or T cells enriched from blood (not recorded which). The receptors derive from a woman in her forties with acute COVID-19. CDR3s include the opening cysteine and the closing phenylalanine or tryptophan. Each record gives: D gene, clone size, J gene, CDR3 length, V gene, CDR3 protein, CDR3 DNA. D genes are given only for firm matches. A row's size may be missing; if present it is once, few, many or a size class.

d_gene: TRBD1; abundance: .; j_gene: TRBJ1-3; len: 15; v_gene: TRBV4-1; CDR3aa: CASSHQQGAGNTIYF; CDR3nt: TGCGCCAGCAGCCACCAACAGGGGGCTGGAAACACCATATATTTT
d_gene: .; abundance: .; j_gene: TRBJ2-6; len: 17; v_gene: TRBV19; CDR3aa: CASSIGLGVSGANVLTF; CDR3nt: TGTGCCAGTAGTATAGGGTTAGGGGTAAGTGGGGCCAACGTCCTGACTTTC
d_gene: .; abundance: .; j_gene: TRBJ1-2; len: 16; v_gene: TRBV13; CDR3aa: CASSLRYHRDSGGYTF; CDR3nt: TGTGCCAGCAGCTTACGATACCACAGGGATTCGGGTGGCTACACCTTC
d_gene: .; abundance: .; j_gene: TRBJ1-1; len: 14; v_gene: TRBV6-5; CDR3aa: CASSYSGGPTEAFF; CDR3nt: TGTGCCAGCAGTTACTCTGGGGGCCCAACTGAAGCTTTCTTT
d_gene: .; abundance: .; j_gene: TRBJ2-3; len: 12; v_gene: TRBV5-1; CDR3aa: CASSLETGPQYF; CDR3nt: TGCGCCAGCAGCTTGGAAACAGGGCCTCAGTATTTT
d_gene: TRBD1; abundance: .; j_gene: TRBJ1-1; len: 15; v_gene: TRBV9; CDR3aa: CASSLRGGVNTEAFF; CDR3nt: TGTGCCAGCAGCCTTCGAGGGGGCGTGAACACTGAAGCTTTCTTT
d_gene: .; abundance: .; j_gene: TRBJ1-5; len: 15; v_gene: TRBV19; CDR3aa: CASTTGGGSNQPQHF; CDR3nt: TGTGCCAGTACCACCGGGGGAGGAAGCAATCAGCCCCAGCATTTT
d_gene: .; abundance: .; j_gene: TRBJ2-1; len: 14; v_gene: TRBV5-4; CDR3aa: CASSSKTDPNEQFF; CDR3nt: TGTGCCAGCAGTTCCAAGACAGATCCTAATGAGCAGTTCTTC
d_gene: TRBD1; abundance: few; j_gene: TRBJ2-7; len: 14; v_gene: TRBV19; CDR3aa: CASSWTGDTYEQYF; CDR3nt: TGTGCCAGTAGCTGGACAGGGGACACCTACGAGCAGTACTTC
d_gene: .; abundance: .; j_gene: TRBJ2-7; len: 13; v_gene: TRBV29-1; CDR3aa: CSVRTTSSYEQYF; CDR3nt: TGCAGCGTTAGGACTACGAGCTCCTACGAGCAGTACTTC
d_gene: .; abundance: .; j_gene: TRBJ1-4; len: 15; v_gene: TRBV2; CDR3aa: CASRRTGVYNEKLFF; CDR3nt: TGTGCCAGCAGAAGAACGGGAGTGTACAATGAAAAACTGTTTTTT
d_gene: TRBD2; abundance: .; j_gene: TRBJ2-7; len: 14; v_gene: TRBV11-2; CDR3aa: CASSPSGSSYEQYF; CDR3nt: TGTGCCAGCTCTCCCAGCGGGAGCTCCTACGAGCAGTACTTC
d_gene: TRBD1; abundance: .; j_gene: TRBJ1-1; len: 15; v_gene: TRBV7-2; CDR3aa: CASSRDRGLGAEAFF; CDR3nt: TGTGCCAGCAGCCGGGACAGGGGGTTGGGGGCTGAAGCTTTCTTT
d_gene: TRBD2; abundance: .; j_gene: TRBJ2-1; len: 16; v_gene: TRBV28; CDR3aa: CASRSGGGSPYNEQFF; CDR3nt: TGTGCCAGCAGGTCCGGCGGGGGGTCCCCTTACAATGAGCAGTTCTTC
d_gene: TRBD1; abundance: .; j_gene: TRBJ1-6; len: 15; v_gene: TRBV16; CDR3aa: CASSQSGQQNSPLHF; CDR3nt: TGTGCCAGCAGCCAATCGGGACAGCAAAATTCACCCCTCCACTTT
d_gene: TRBD1; abundance: .; j_gene: TRBJ2-7; len: 15; v_gene: TRBV6-5; CDR3aa: CASSSRNRGPGEQYF; CDR3nt: TGTGCCAGCAGTTCCCGGAACAGGGGACCGGGCGAGCAGTACTTC
d_gene: .; abundance: .; j_gene: TRBJ1-2; len: 15; v_gene: TRBV4-1; CDR3aa: CASSLSATDPSGYTF; CDR3nt: TGCGCCAGCAGCCTAAGCGCGACCGATCCGTCGGGCTACACCTTC
d_gene: .; abundance: .; j_gene: TRBJ2-1; len: 15; v_gene: TRBV21-1; CDR3aa: CASSILSPGSCLQFF; CDR3nt: TGTGCCAGCAGCATCTTATCTCCAGGGTCTTGTTTGCAGTTCTTC
d_gene: TRBD1; abundance: .; j_gene: TRBJ2-1; len: 15; v_gene: TRBV6-4; CDR3aa: CASSRGPSSYNEQFF; CDR3nt: TGTGCCAGCAGTAGGGGGCCGAGCTCCTACAATGAGCAGTTCTTC
d_gene: TRBD2; abundance: .; j_gene: TRBJ2-1; len: 15; v_gene: TRBV11-2; CDR3aa: CASRPSGTTNNEQFF; CDR3nt: TGTGCCAGCAGGCCATCCGGGACTACCAACAATGAGCAGTTCTTC
d_gene: TRBD2; abundance: .; j_gene: TRBJ2-7; len: 14; v_gene: TRBV6-5; CDR3aa: CASSGAGGSYEQYF; CDR3nt: TGTGCCAGCAGCGGCGCGGGAGGATCCTACGAGCAGTACTTC
d_gene: .; abundance: .; j_gene: TRBJ1-1; len: 15; v_gene: TRBV5-1; CDR3aa: CASSLDGRGNTEAFF; CDR3nt: TGCGCCAGCAGCTTGGACGGGAGAGGGAACACTGAAGCTTTCTTT
d_gene: TRBD2; abundance: .; j_gene: TRBJ2-5; len: 14; v_gene: TRBV2; CDR3aa: CATDYDGRGETQYF; CDR3nt: TGTGCCACCGATTACGACGGGAGGGGAGAGACCCAGTACTTC
d_gene: .; abundance: .; j_gene: TRBJ1-6; len: 16; v_gene: TRBV19; CDR3aa: CASSIGRRDYNSPLHF; CDR3nt: TGTGCCAGTAGTATAGGGAGACGGGACTATAATTCACCCCTCCACTTT
d_gene: TRBD2; abundance: .; j_gene: TRBJ2-7; len: 12; v_gene: TRBV11-2; CDR3aa: CASSLDVSGRDF; CDR3nt: TGTGCCAGCAGCTTAGATGTAAGCGGGAGAGACTTC
d_gene: .; abundance: .; j_gene: TRBJ1-5; len: 13; v_gene: TRBV2; CDR3aa: CASKDSTNQPQHF; CDR3nt: TGTGCCAGCAAGGACAGTACGAATCAGCCCCAGCATTTT
d_gene: TRBD1; abundance: .; j_gene: TRBJ1-5; len: 20; v_gene: TRBV2; CDR3aa: CASSGGTGGAGGRPGQPQHF; CDR3nt: TGTGCCAGCAGTGGAGGGACAGGGGGCGCAGGTGGGCGTCCGGGTCAGCCCCAGCATTTT
d_gene: .; abundance: .; j_gene: TRBJ1-2; len: 17; v_gene: TRBV29-1; CDR3aa: CSVTKLASAGVGYGYTF; CDR3nt: TGCAGCGTCACCAAGCTCGCCTCAGCAGGGGTCGGGTACGGCTACACCTTC
d_gene: .; abundance: .; j_gene: TRBJ1-2; len: 13; v_gene: TRBV19; CDR3aa: CASSHQAIYGYTF; CDR3nt: TGTGCCAGTAGTCACCAGGCCATCTATGGCTACACCTTC
d_gene: TRBD2; abundance: .; j_gene: TRBJ2-1; len: 16; v_gene: TRBV7-2; CDR3aa: CASSYGGRASYNEQFF; CDR3nt: TGTGCCAGCAGCTACGGCGGGAGGGCATCCTACAATGAGCAGTTCTTC
d_gene: .; abundance: .; j_gene: TRBJ2-1; len: 13; v_gene: TRBV12-2; CDR3aa: CASRPGQYNEQFF; CDR3nt: TGTGCAAGTCGCCCGGGACAGTACAATGAGCAGTTCTTC
d_gene: .; abundance: once; j_gene: TRBJ2-1; len: 16; v_gene: TRBV7-9; CDR3aa: CASSSSLSSSYNEQFF; CDR3nt: TGTGCCAGCAGCTCCTCTTTATCGAGCTCCTACAATGAGCAGTTCTTC
d_gene: .; abundance: .; j_gene: TRBJ2-6; len: 15; v_gene: TRBV5-1; CDR3aa: CASSLAAAGANVLTF; CDR3nt: TGCGCCAGCAGCTTAGCGGCGGCTGGGGCCAACGTCCTGACTTTC
d_gene: .; abundance: .; j_gene: TRBJ1-2; len: 15; v_gene: TRBV6-5; CDR3aa: CASSPRRGANYGYTF; CDR3nt: TGTGCCAGCAGTCCGAGGCGGGGAGCTAACTATGGCTACACCTTC
d_gene: TRBD1; abundance: .; j_gene: TRBJ2-7; len: 14; v_gene: TRBV6-5; CDR3aa: CASNQGVLTYEQYF; CDR3nt: TGTGCCAGCAATCAGGGGGTTTTGACCTACGAGCAGTACTTC
d_gene: .; abundance: .; j_gene: TRBJ2-6; len: 15; v_gene: TRBV4-2; CDR3aa: CASSQTGTGANVLTF; CDR3nt: TGTGCCAGCAGCCAAACAGGGACAGGGGCCAACGTCCTGACTTTC